The next 2 T cell receptor beta chains were all read from a single sample in a study of T cell responses to AZD1222 COVID-19 vaccine. Only in-frame clones appear in the TCRdb table, and some are missing; sequencing was by immunoSEQ multiplex PCR. The table shows roughly 150,000 clones, with about 92% occurring only once. The sequencing used peripheral blood, collected on day 0 of AZD1222 vaccination. These receptors all come from an adult in good health.

This chain links TRBV11-2 with TRBJ2-1; possibly TRBD1 or TRBD2 for D (5 bases each). This CDR3 contains 18 residues. V dropped 0 bases and J dropped 8 bases, with 23 bases sitting between them. Per germline, CDR1 SGHAT and CDR2 FQNNGV. CDR3 sequence: CASSLDLDPGARAHEQFF. The CDR3 region has the DNA TGTGCCAGCAGCTTAGATCTGGATCCCGGGGCCCGCGCGCATGAGCAGTTCTTC.

This clone was seen a single time. The chain uses TRBV11-2 and TRBJ2-1; 10 bases are shared with TRBD1. The CDR3 has 16 residues. Per the germline V gene, CDR1 is SGHAT and CDR2 is FQNNGV. After removal of 3 bases from V and 7 bases from J, the junction contained 9 bases not matched to a gene. The CDR3: CASSFGTGEPWNEQFF. CDR3 nucleotides: TGTGCCAGCAGCTTCGGGACAGGGGAACCCTGGAATGAGCAGTTCTTC.